Below, 16 T cell receptor beta chains from the same sample are listed, as sequenced in a study of beta chain features in type 1 diabetes. The investigators reverse transcribed all of the isolated RNA, so they sequenced expressed TCRB transcripts. The assay was immunoSEQ multiplex PCR, and TCRdb's table has in-frame clones only and misses some. The data show 250,000 or so clones, with roughly two thirds seen just once and 0.053% held by the top ten. Sequencing was carried out using naive CD4+ T cells from blood. These receptors all stem from a man younger than 40 in good health.

The rearrangement uses TRBV25-1 and TRBJ1-2; TRBD1 might be the D (5 bases). The V and J ends lost 1 base and 2 bases respectively, with 14 bases between them. CDR1 is MGHDK and CDR2 is SYGVNS in the germline V gene. CDR3 size: 16 residues. For the CDR3, the DNA is TGTGCCAGCAGTGAATCCGGGGGATTTTTGAACTATGGCTACACCTTC. It codes for CASSESGGFLNYGYTF.

This clone was counted only a few times. Within the sample, other DNA sequences also encode this same CDR3. This rearrangement joins TRBV30 to TRBJ2-7; D not certain. The V gene lost 1 base and the J gene lost 4 bases, with 5 bases spanning the gap. The germline CDR1 and CDR2 sequences are GTSNPN and SVGIG (reference sequence). This CDR3 region has 11 residues. The CDR3 bases are TGTGCCTGGAGTGGGGCGTACGAGCAGTACTTC. This gives the protein CAWSGAYEQYF.

The V and J genes are TRBV10-2 and TRBJ2-1; weak D call: TRBD2 (6 bases). The CDR3 runs 15 residues. The germline CDR1 and CDR2 sequences are WSHSY and SAAADI. The V and J ends lost 7 bases and 4 bases respectively, with 17 bases between them. The DNA of the CDR3 is TGCGCCAGCAACCAGGGACTCCGGGGGTACAATGAGCAGTTCTTC. It yields the protein CASNQGLRGYNEQFF.

In this sample, this clone turned up a few times. The chain couples TRBV27 to TRBJ2-3, with 14 bases identical to TRBD2. The CDR3 is 18 amino acids. V was pared by 5 bases and J by 2 bases, with 9 bases of the junction left unmatched. Germline V gives CDR1 MNHEY, CDR2 SMNVEV (reference sequence). The CDR3 nucleotides are TGTGCCAGCAGTCCCCGGACTAGCGGGAGGATCGTCACAGATACGCAGTATTTT. Amino acids: CASSPRTSGRIVTDTQYF.

V gene TRBV7-9 combines with J gene TRBJ2-7, with no clear D. Trimming took off 2 bases at V and 2 bases at J, with 7 bases between the two ends. This CDR3 has 13 amino acids. CDR1 and CDR2 (germline): SEHNR, FQNEAQ (reference sequence). Here the CDR3 DNA reads TGTGCCAGCAGCTTACCCTTGCCCTACGAGCAGTACTTC. Translation: CASSLPLPYEQYF.

The V gene is TRBV9, the J gene TRBJ2-6; 11 bases line up with TRBD2. The trim removed 2 bases at V and 0 bases at J, leaving 7 bases unmatched. The CDR3 is 19 residues long. Germline loops: CDR1 SGDLS, CDR2 YYNGEE. The CDR3 DNA follows: TGTGCCAGCAGCGTTTCCCTAGCGGGAGGTTACTCTGGGGCCAACGTCCTGACTTTC. Its protein is CASSVSLAGGYSGANVLTF.

The genes are TRBV30 and TRBJ2-1; D tentatively fits TRBD1 or TRBD2 (5 bases each). V was clipped by 5 bases and J by 4 bases, with 15 bases between them. The CDR3 spans 14 residues. Germline V gene lookup returns CDR1 GTSNPN and CDR2 SVGIG (reference sequence). CDR3 residues: CAWSPGRAYNEQFF. CDR3 DNA: TGTGCCTGGTCACCGGGACGGGCGTACAATGAGCAGTTCTTC.

Note on this clone: Other DNA variants within this sample encode the same CDR3. The chain couples TRBV29-1 to TRBJ2-5, with D tentatively TRBD2 (5 bases). Looked up from germline, CDR1 is SQVTM and CDR2 is ANQGSEA. The ends were cut back, 6 bases at V and 4 bases at J, with 9 bases in the middle. This CDR3 region has 11 residues. CDR3 protein: CSVEAGETQYF. CDR3 DNA: TGCAGCGTGGAGGCCGGAGAGACCCAGTACTTC. The variable domain in full, with the rest retrieved from reference TRBV29-1 and TRBJ2-5, is SAVISQKPSRDICQRGTSLTIQCQVDSQVTMMFWYRQQPGQSLTLIATANQGSEATYESGFVIDKFPISRPNLTFSTLTVSNMSPEDSSIYLCSVEAGETQYFGPGTRLLVL.

This clone was detected a few times. V usage is TRBV25-1 and J usage is TRBJ2-1, with TRBD2 matching 7 bases. The CDR3 has 16 residues. Trimming removed 5 bases from V and 2 bases from J; junction bases left unmatched: 9. Germline CDR1 and CDR2: MGHDK and SYGVNS. This CDR3 reads CASSMTSWYTYNEQFF. For the CDR3, the DNA is TGTGCCAGCAGTATGACTAGCTGGTATACCTACAATGAGCAGTTCTTC.

This sequence joins TRBV5-4 and TRBJ2-3; D not resolved. The CDR3 sequence is 13 residues long. CDR1 SGHNT and CDR2 YYREEE come from the germline V gene (reference sequence). V shed 4 bases and J shed 6 bases, with 12 bases lying between them. CDR3 sequence reads: CASSPATRDTQYF. DNA for the CDR3: TGTGCCAGCAGCCCCGCAACGAGGGATACGCAGTATTTT.

V and J are TRBV29-1 and TRBJ2-7, with D perhaps matching TRBD1 (6 bases). Germline CDR1 SQVTM, CDR2 ANQGSEA. The V end lost 6 bases, the J end lost 0 bases, and 21 bases lay between the germline ends. CDR3 length equals 16 residues. This CDR3 reads CSVRGGVAGSSYEQYF. Here the CDR3 DNA reads TGCAGCGTACGAGGGGGTGTTGCAGGGAGCTCCTACGAGCAGTACTTC.

This rearrangement joins TRBV7-2 to TRBJ2-7; 8 nucleotides match TRBD2. J gave up 1 base and V 5 bases, and 7 bases lay outside the gene matches. This CDR3 has 15 amino acids. The germline V gene encodes CDR1 SGHTA and CDR2 FQGNSA. The CDR3 sequence is CASSPGLAPSYEQYF. The CDR3 bases are TGTGCCAGCAGCCCTGGACTAGCCCCATCCTACGAGCAGTACTTC.

The J gene is TRBJ2-7, the V gene TRBV14, with a tentative D call TRBD2 (7 bases). The V gene's germline CDR1 is SGHDN and CDR2 FVKESK. The CDR3 is made up of 14 amino acids. The V end lost 3 bases, the J end lost 6 bases, and 15 bases lay between the germline ends. This CDR3 is CASSHPNGGREQYF. DNA for the CDR3: TGTGCCAGCAGCCACCCGAACGGGGGGCGCGAGCAGTACTTC.

This clone was seen only once. The rearrangement joins TRBV5-1 to TRBJ1-2; tentative D call: TRBD1 (5 bases). Between the trimmed V and J ends, which lost 4 bases and 2 bases, there was a span of 15 bases. The length of the CDR3 is 15 residues. Per germline, CDR1 SGHRS and CDR2 YFSETQ. CDR3 DNA: TGCGCCAGCAGCCCCCACCGGGCAGGGAACTATGGCTACACCTTC. Protein: CASSPHRAGNYGYTF.

In its sample, this clone was seen a few times. The chain is built from TRBV5-6 and TRBJ1-1; the D gene is possibly TRBD1 (5 bases). Per the germline V gene, CDR1 is SGHDT and CDR2 is YYEEEE. Deletions cut 4 bases from V and 8 bases from J, with 15 bases between. This CDR3 comprises 13 residues. As DNA, the CDR3 is TGTGCCAGCAGCCCTTCCCGGGACGGGGAAGCTTTCTTT. Translating it yields CASSPSRDGEAFF.

CDR3 in amino acids: CASSLGQGTAYGYTF. The CDR3 coding sequence is TGTGCCAGCAGCTTAGGACAGGGGACGGCCTATGGCTACACCTTC. The chain has TRBV13 and TRBJ1-2; TRBD1 aligns across 7 bases. V lost 0 bases to trimming and J lost 4 bases; unmatched junction nucleotides: 5. CDR1 is PRHDT, CDR2 FYEKMQ, per germline (reference sequence). CDR3 length: 15 amino acids. The full variable domain, its missing parts supplied by reference TRBV13 and TRBJ1-2, is AAGVIQSPRHLIKEKRETATLKCYPIPRHDTVYWYQQGPGQDPQFLISFYEKMQSDKGSIPDRFSAQQFSDYHSELNMSSLELGDSALYFCASSLGQGTAYGYTFGSGTRLTVV.